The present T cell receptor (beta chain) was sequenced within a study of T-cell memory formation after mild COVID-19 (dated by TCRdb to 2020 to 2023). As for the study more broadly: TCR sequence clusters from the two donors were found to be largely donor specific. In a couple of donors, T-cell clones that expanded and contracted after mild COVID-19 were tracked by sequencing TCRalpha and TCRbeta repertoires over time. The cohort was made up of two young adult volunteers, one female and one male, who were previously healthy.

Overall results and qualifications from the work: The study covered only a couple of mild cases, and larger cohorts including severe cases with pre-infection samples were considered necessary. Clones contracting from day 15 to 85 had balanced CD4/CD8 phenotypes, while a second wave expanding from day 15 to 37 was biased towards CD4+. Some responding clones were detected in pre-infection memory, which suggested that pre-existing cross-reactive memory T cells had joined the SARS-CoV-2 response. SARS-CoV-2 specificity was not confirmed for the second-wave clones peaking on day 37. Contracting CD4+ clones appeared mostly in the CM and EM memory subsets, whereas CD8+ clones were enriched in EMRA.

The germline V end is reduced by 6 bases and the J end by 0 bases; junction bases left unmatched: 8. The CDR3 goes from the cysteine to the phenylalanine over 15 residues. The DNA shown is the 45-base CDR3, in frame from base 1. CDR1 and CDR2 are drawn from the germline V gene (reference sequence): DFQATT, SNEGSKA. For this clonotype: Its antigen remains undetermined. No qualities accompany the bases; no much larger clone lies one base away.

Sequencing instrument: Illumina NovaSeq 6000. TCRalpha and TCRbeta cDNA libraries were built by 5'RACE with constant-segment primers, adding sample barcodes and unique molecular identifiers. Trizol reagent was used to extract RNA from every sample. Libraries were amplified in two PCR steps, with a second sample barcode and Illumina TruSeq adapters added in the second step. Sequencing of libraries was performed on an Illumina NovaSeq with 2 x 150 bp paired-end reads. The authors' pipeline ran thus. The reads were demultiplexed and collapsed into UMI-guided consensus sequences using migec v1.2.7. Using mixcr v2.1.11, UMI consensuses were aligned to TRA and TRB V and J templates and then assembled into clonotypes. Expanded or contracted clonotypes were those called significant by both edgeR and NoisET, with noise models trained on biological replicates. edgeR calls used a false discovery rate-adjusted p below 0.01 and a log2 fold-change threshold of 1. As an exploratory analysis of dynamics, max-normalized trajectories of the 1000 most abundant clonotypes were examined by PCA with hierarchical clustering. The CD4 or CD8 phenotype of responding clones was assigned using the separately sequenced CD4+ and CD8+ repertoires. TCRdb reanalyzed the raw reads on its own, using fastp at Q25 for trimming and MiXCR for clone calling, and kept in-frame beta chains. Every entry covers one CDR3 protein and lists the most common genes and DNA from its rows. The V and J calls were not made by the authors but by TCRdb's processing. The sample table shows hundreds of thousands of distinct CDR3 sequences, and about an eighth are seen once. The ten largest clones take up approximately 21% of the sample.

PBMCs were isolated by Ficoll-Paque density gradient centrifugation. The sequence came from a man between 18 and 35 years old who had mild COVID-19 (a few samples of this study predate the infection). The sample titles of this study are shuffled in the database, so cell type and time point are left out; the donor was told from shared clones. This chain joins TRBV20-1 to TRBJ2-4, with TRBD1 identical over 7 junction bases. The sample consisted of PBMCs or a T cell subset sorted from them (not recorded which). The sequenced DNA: TGCAGTGCCCAGAAGGGGGCCGGAGCCAAAAACATTCAGTACTTC. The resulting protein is CSAQKGAGAKNIQYF.